The rows below give T cell receptor beta chains drawn from one sample of a study of CD8 T cells in Susac syndrome. One entry per CDR3 protein, called by TCRdb with MiXCR from the immunoSEQ multiplex PCR reads. The sample lists 75,000 to 95,000 distinct CDR3 sequences, approximately 94% seen once, with 0.35% to 0.5% in the top ten. What was sequenced was CD8+ T cells from PBMCs. Every receptor here comes from a human donor with Susac syndrome. CDR3s include the opening cysteine and the closing phenylalanine or tryptophan. A D gene is named only where the DNA matches it firmly. Some rows have no size entry. The others give once, few or many, or a class for an expanded clone.

d_call	clone_size	v_call	j_call	cdr3_nt	cdr3_aa
NA	NA	TRBV2	TRBJ1-1	TGTGCCAGCATCGGGGGCATTGAAGCTTTCTTT	CASIGGIEAFF
NA	NA	TRBV28	TRBJ2-7	TGTGCCTGGGGGAAGCCCTACGAGCAGTACTTC	CAWGKPYEQYF
NA	NA	TRBV6-5	TRBJ2-6	TGTGCCAGCAGGGTAGCAGGGGCCGGGGCCAACGTCCTGACTTTC	CASRVAGAGANVLTF
NA	NA	TRBV4-3	TRBJ1-3	TGCGCCAGCAGCCAAGATAGGGGAGGGAGGCACACCATATATTTT	CASSQDRGGRHTIYF
TRBD2	once	TRBV6-1	TRBJ2-3	TGTGCCAGTAAGTTAGCGGGGGCCGCAGATACGCAGTATTTT	CASKLAGAADTQYF
NA	NA	TRBV27	TRBJ1-2	TGTGCCAGCAGTTTGAGTGTGAACTATGGCTACACCTTC	CASSLSVNYGYTF
NA	once	TRBV6-2/TRBV6-3	TRBJ1-1	TGTGCCAGCAGTTATACAACGACCACTGAAGCTTTCTTT	CASSYTTTTEAFF
NA	NA	TRBV19	TRBJ2-7	TGTGCCAGTACCATTGGGGACGGATACGAGCAGTACTTC	CASTIGDGYEQYF
NA	once	TRBV29-1	TRBJ1-2	TGCAGCGTTGAAGCAGTCACAGTTCGCTATGGCTACACCTTC	CSVEAVTVRYGYTF
TRBD2	NA	TRBV2	TRBJ2-7	TGTGCCAGCAGAGAACTAGCGCACCGCTACGAGCAGTACTTC	CASRELAHRYEQYF
NA	NA	TRBV2	TRBJ1-2	TGTGCCAGCAGGGCTAGTGGCTACACCTTC	CASRASGYTF
TRBD2	NA	TRBV6-6	TRBJ2-1	TGTGCCAGCAGTCTCGGCCGGGCGGGAGGTACTGAGCAGTTCTTC	CASSLGRAGGTEQFF
TRBD1	once	TRBV20-1	TRBJ1-4	TGCAGTGCTAGGAAGGGGACAGTTGAAAAACTGTTTTTT	CSARKGTVEKLFF
NA	NA	TRBV11-2	TRBJ2-1	TGTGCCAGCAGCCCCCGAACAGGGTTGGGGAACAATGAGCAGTTCTTC	CASSPRTGLGNNEQFF
NA	NA	TRBV23-1	TRBJ1-5	TGCGCCAGCACTTCAGGGGTCCGGGGCAATCAGCCCCAGCATTTT	CASTSGVRGNQPQHF
NA	NA	TRBV30	TRBJ1-2	TGTGCCTGGTCTAGGGCCGCCGGCGATGGCTACACCTTC	CAWSRAAGDGYTF
TRBD1	NA	TRBV6-1	TRBJ1-2	TGTGCCAGCAGTGAATTGGGACGGGACAGACTCGATGGCTACACCTTC	CASSELGRDRLDGYTF
NA	NA	TRBV12-5	TRBJ2-3	TGTGCTAGTGGTTTGGTCCCAGCGGGTTACACAGATACGCAGTATTTT	CASGLVPAGYTDTQYF
NA	NA	TRBV5-6	TRBJ1-2	TGTGCCAGCAGCCCCGGGCCCCTACTTGACTATGGCTACACCTTC	CASSPGPLLDYGYTF
TRBD1	NA	TRBV12-3/TRBV12-4	TRBJ1-1	TGTGCCAGCAGTCGGACAGGAGTGAACACTGAAGCTTTCTTT	CASSRTGVNTEAFF
NA	NA	TRBV10-3	TRBJ2-5	TGTGCCATCACCGAATCCCCTCGGCAAGAGACCCAGTACTTC	CAITESPRQETQYF